Shown below are 8 T cell receptor beta chains from a single sample sequenced in a study of T cell responses to AZD1222 COVID-19 vaccine. The data were produced by immunoSEQ multiplex PCR, yet TCRdb's version contains in-frame clones alone and is incomplete. The sample consists of about 180,000 clones, more than 75% of them appearing once. The sample in question was peripheral blood, obtained 28 days after the second AZD1222 dose. The source is an adult who received the AZD1222 COVID-19 vaccine.

The chain carries TRBV7-9 and TRBJ1-4, with unresolved D. V dropped 1 base and J dropped 8 bases, with 8 bases sitting between them. CDR3 length: 13 residues. Germline V gene data show CDR1 as SEHNR and CDR2 as FQNEAQ (reference sequence). The CDR3 here is CASSLGPGEKLFF. The CDR3, as DNA: TGTGCCAGCAGCTTAGGCCCGGGGGAAAAACTGTTTTTT.

The chain joins TRBV10-3 to TRBJ2-1; TRBD1 matches 9 bases. CDR1 ENHRY and CDR2 SYGVKD come from the germline V gene. The CDR3 runs 11 residues. Trimming cost V 6 bases and J 10 bases; bases outside gene matches: 1. CDR3 sequence: CAIRDRGEQFF. The CDR3 DNA sequence: TGTGCCATCAGAGACAGGGGGGAGCAGTTCTTC.

This clone was counted a single time. The V and J genes are TRBV19 and TRBJ2-7, with 11 bases identical to TRBD2. Germline V gene data show CDR1 as LNHDA and CDR2 as SQIVND (reference sequence). CDR3 length: 15 amino acids. The junction had 7 bases not matched to a gene; V was cut back by 6 bases and J by 3 bases. CDR3 nucleotides: TGTGCCAGTAGAGACGGGACTAGCGGTATCTACGAGCAGTACTTC. This gives the protein CASRDGTSGIYEQYF.

The chain employs TRBV13 and TRBJ2-5, with a tentative D call TRBD2 (5 bases). CDR1 and CDR2 (germline): PRHDT, FYEKMQ (reference sequence). The ends were cut back, 4 bases at V and 2 bases at J, with 14 bases in the middle. The CDR3 covers 15 residues. DNA of the CDR3: TGTGCCAGCAGCTCCCGTCGGGAACTTCAAGAGACCCAGTACTTC. It specifies CASSSRRELQETQYF.

The genes are TRBV11-3 and TRBJ2-2; perhaps D is TRBD1 or TRBD2 (5 bases each). V lost 7 bases and J 7 bases, leaving 16 bases between the germline ends. Germline values: CDR1 SGHNT, CDR2 YENEEA. This CDR3 has 14 residues. DNA for the CDR3: TGTGCCAGCACCCCTGGGGGAGTGGTCGGGGAGCTGTTTTTT. It translates to CASTPGGVVGELFF.

V is TRBV6-4 and J is TRBJ2-3; tentatively, D is TRBD2 (5 bases). The CDR3 runs to 15 residues. Looked up from germline, CDR1 is MRHNA and CDR2 is SNTAGT. V lost 7 bases to trimming and J lost 0 bases, with 14 bases between them. Written as DNA, the CDR3 is TGTGCCAGCACAAGAGCGGAACCGAGCACAGATACGCAGTATTTT. Translated: CASTRAEPSTDTQYF.

The chain links TRBV20-1 to TRBJ1-5; D remains ambiguous. Germline CDR1 is DFQATT and CDR2 is SNEGSKA (reference sequence). The CDR3 sequence is 11 residues long. V was trimmed by 0 bases and J by 7 bases, leaving 4 bases between them. The CDR3, as DNA: TGCAGTGCTAGAGATTCCCAGCCCCAGCATTTT. This sequence encodes CSARDSQPQHF.

The V call is TRBV28, the J call TRBJ1-4; possibly TRBD1 for D (5 bases). V gave up 5 bases and J gave up 4 bases, with 17 bases separating them. The germline CDR1 and CDR2 sequences are MDHEN and SYDVKM. This CDR3 contains 16 residues. The CDR3 region has the DNA TGTGCCAGCAGTAATCCCGGGACCGTCCTTAATGAAAAACTGTTTTTT. Amino acids: CASSNPGTVLNEKLFF.